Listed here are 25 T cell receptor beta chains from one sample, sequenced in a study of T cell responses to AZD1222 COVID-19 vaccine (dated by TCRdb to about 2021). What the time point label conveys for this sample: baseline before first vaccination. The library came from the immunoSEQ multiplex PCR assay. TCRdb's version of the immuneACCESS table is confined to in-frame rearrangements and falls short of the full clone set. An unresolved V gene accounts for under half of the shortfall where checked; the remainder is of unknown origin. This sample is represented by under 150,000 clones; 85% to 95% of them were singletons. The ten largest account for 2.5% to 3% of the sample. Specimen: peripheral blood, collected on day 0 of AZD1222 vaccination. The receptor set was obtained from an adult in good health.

CDR3 sequence (DNA): TGTGCCAGCAGTTTGTCGATCGGTGAGGCGTTAATCAATGAGCAGTTCTTC. Protein: CASSLSIGEALINEQFF. J is TRBJ2-1 and V is TRBV27; no reliable D call. This CDR3 is built from 17 residues. V lost 3 bases, J lost 6 bases, and 21 bases lay in between. Per the germline V gene, CDR1 is MNHEY and CDR2 is SMNVEV (reference sequence).

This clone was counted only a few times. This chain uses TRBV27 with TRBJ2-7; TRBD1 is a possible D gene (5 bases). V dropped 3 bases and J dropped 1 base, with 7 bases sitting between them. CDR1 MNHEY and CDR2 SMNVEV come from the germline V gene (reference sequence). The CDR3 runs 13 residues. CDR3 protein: CASSFQGSYEQYF. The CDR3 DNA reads TGTGCCAGCAGTTTTCAGGGTTCCTACGAGCAGTACTTC.

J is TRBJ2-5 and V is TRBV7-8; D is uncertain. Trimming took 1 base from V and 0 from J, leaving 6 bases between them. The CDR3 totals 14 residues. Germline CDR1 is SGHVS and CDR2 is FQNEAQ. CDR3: CASSLGQHQETQYF. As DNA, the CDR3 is TGTGCCAGCAGCTTAGGCCAGCACCAAGAGACCCAGTACTTC.

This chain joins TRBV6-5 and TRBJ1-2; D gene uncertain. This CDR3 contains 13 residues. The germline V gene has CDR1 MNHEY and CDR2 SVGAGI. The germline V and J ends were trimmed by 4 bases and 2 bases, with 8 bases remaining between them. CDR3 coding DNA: TGTGCCAGCAGTTTCACTGGGAACTATGGCTACACCTTC. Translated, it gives CASSFTGNYGYTF.

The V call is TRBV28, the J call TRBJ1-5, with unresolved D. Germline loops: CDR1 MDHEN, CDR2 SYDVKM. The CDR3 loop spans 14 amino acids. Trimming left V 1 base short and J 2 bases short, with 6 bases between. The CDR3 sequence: CASSLLVRNQPQHF. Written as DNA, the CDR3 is TGTGCCAGCAGTTTATTGGTCCGCAATCAGCCCCAGCATTTT.

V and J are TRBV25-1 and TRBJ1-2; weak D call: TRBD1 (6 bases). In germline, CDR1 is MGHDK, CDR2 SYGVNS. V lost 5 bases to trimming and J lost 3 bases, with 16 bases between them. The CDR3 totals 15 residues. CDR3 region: CASSQQGTAYYGYTF. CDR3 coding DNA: TGTGCCAGCAGTCAGCAGGGGACCGCTTACTATGGCTACACCTTC.

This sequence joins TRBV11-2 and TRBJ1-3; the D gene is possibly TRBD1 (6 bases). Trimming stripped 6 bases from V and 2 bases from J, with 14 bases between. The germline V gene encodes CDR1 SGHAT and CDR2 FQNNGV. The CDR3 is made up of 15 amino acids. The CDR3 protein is CASSFTTGTGNTIYF. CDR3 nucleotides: TGTGCCAGCAGTTTCACTACAGGGACTGGAAACACCATATATTTT.

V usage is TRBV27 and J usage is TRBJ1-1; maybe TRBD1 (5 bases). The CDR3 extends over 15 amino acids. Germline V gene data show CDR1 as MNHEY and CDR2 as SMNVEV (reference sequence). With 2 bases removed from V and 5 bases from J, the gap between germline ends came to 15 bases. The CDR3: CASSLSLGVSTEAFF. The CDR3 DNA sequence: TGTGCCAGCAGTTTAAGTTTGGGGGTGTCGACTGAAGCTTTCTTT.

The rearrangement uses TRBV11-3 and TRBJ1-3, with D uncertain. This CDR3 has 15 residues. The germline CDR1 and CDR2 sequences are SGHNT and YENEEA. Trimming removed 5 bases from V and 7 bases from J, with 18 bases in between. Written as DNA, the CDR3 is TGTGCCAGCAGCGCAAGGGCCCTTCTCGAGAACACCATATATTTT. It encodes CASSARALLENTIYF.

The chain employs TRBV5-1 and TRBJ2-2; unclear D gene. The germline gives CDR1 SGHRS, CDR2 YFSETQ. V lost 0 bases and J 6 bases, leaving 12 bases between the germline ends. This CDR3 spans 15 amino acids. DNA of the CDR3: TGCGCCAGCAGCTTGGTGGCTAGGATTCCCGGGGAGCTGTTTTTT. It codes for CASSLVARIPGELFF.

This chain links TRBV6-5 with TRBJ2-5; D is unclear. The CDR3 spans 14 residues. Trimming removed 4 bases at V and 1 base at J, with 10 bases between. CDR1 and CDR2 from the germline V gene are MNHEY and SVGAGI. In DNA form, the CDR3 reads TGTGCCAGCAGTTTAGGGATAACCCAAGAGACCCAGTACTTC. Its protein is CASSLGITQETQYF.

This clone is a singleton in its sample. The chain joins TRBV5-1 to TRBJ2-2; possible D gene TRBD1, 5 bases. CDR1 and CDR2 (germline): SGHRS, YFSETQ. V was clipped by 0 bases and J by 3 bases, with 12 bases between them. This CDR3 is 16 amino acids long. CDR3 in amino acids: CASSLALDIYTGELFF. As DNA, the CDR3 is TGCGCCAGCAGCTTGGCGCTGGACATCTACACCGGGGAGCTGTTTTTT.

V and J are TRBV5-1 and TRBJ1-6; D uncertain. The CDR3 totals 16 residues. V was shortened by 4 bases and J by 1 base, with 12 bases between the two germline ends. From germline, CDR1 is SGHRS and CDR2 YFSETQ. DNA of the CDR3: TGCGCCAGCAGCCTAGCCGGGATTTCCTATAATTCACCCCTCCACTTT. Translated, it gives CASSLAGISYNSPLHF.

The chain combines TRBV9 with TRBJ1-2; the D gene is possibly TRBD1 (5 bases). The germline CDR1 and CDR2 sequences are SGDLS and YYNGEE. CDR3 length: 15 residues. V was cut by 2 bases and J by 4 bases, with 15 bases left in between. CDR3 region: CASSVVQGRAYGYTF. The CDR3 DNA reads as TGTGCCAGCAGCGTCGTCCAGGGCAGGGCCTATGGCTACACCTTC.

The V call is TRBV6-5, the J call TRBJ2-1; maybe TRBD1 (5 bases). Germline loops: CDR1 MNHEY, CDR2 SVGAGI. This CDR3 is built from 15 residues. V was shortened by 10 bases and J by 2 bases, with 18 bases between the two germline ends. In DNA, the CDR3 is TGTGCCACCAAACGTACAGGTTCTCCCTACAATGAGCAGTTCTTC. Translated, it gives CATKRTGSPYNEQFF.

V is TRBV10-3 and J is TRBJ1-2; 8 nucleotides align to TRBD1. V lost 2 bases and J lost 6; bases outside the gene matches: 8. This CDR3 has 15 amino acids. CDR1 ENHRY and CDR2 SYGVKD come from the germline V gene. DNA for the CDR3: TGTGCCATCAGTGAGGAACAGGGGGGGTACCATGGCTACACCTTC. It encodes CAISEEQGGYHGYTF.

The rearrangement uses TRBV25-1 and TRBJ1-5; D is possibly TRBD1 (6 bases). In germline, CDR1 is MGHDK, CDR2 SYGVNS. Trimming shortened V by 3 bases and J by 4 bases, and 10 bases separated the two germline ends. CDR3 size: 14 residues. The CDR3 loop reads CASSDVGTNQPQHF. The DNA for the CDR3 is TGTGCCAGCAGTGATGTCGGGACAAATCAGCCCCAGCATTTT.

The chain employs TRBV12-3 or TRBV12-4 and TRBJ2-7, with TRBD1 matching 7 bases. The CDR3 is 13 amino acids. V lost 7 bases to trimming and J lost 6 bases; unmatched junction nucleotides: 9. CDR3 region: CASNRVRGSEQYF. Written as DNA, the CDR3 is TGTGCCAGCAACCGGGTCAGGGGGAGCGAGCAGTACTTC.

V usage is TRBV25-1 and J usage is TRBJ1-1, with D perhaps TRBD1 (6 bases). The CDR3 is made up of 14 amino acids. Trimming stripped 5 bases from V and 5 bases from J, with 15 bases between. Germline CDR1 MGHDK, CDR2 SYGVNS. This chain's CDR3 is CASSTQGWVTEAFF. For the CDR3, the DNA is TGTGCCAGCAGTACCCAGGGGTGGGTGACTGAAGCTTTCTTT. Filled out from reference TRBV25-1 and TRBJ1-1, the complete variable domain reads EADIYQTPRYLVIGTGKKITLECSQTMGHDKMYWYQQDPGMELHLIHYSYGVNSTEKGDLSSESTVSRIRTEHFPLTLESARPSHTSQYLCASSTQGWVTEAFFGQGTRLTVV.

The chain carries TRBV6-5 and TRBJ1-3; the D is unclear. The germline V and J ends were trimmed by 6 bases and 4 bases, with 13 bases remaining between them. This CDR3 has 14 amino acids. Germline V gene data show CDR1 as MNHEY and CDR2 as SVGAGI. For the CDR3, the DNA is TGTGCCAGCAGACCCCCCGGTGTGGGAAACACCATATATTTT. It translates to CASRPPGVGNTIYF.

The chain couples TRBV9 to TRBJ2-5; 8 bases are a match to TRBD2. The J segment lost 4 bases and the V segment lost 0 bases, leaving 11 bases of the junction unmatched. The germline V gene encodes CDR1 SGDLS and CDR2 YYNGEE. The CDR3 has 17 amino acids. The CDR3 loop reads CASSVGVGGAVGETQYF. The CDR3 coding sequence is TGTGCCAGCAGCGTAGGTGTCGGGGGGGCCGTTGGAGAGACCCAGTACTTC.

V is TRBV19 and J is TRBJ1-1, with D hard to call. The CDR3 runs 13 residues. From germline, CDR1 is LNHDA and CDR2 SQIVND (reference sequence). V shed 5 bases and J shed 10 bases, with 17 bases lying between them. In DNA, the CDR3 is TGTGCCAGTAGTCCCCAAACCGGCTTGGGAGCTTTCTTT. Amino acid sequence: CASSPQTGLGAFF.

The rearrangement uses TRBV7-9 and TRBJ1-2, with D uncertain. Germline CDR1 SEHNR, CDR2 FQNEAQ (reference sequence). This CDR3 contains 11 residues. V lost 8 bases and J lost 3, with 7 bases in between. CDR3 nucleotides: TGTGCCAGCGGGCGGGACTATGGCTACACCTTC. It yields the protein CASGRDYGYTF.

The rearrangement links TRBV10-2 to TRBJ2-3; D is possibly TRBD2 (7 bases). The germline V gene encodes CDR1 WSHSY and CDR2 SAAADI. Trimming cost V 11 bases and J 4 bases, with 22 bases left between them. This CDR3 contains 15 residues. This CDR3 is CASQGGGGEADTQYF. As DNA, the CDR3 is TGCGCCTCCCAAGGAGGGGGGGGAGAGGCAGATACGCAGTATTTT.

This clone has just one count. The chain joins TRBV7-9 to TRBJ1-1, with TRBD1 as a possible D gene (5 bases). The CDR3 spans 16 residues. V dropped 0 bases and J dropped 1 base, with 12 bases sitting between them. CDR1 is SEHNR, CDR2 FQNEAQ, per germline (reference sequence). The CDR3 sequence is CASSLAAGRGNTEAFF. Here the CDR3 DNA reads TGTGCCAGCAGCTTAGCGGCAGGGAGAGGGAACACTGAAGCTTTCTTT.